The 30 T cell receptor beta chains given below trace back to one sample, sequenced in a study of cytomegalovirus exposure and HLA in healthy donors. 60 Vbeta and 13 Jbeta primers were used in PCR. Some clones are missing from TCRdb's copy, which holds only in-frame ones; the method was immunoSEQ multiplex PCR. The data show approximately 140,000 clones, roughly 78% seen once. The sample comprised PBMCs. The receptors were sampled from a man aged 50 to 60 in good health and CMV-seropositive.

The genes are TRBV5-1 and TRBJ2-4, with D hard to call. Germline V gene data show CDR1 as SGHRS and CDR2 as YFSETQ. The V and J ends lost 5 bases and 0 bases respectively, with 9 bases between them. The CDR3 loop spans 14 amino acids. CDR3 residues: CASSPEVAKNIQYF. CDR3 sequence (DNA): TGCGCCAGCAGTCCCGAGGTAGCCAAAAACATTCAGTACTTC.

This clone occurred a few times. The chain couples TRBV19 to TRBJ1-2; 8 bases map to TRBD1. CDR3 length equals 13 residues. V lost 3 bases and J lost 7; bases outside the gene matches: 4. Per the germline V gene, CDR1 is LNHDA and CDR2 is SQIVND (reference sequence). The CDR3 reads CASSIGDRRGYTF. CDR3 nucleotide sequence: TGTGCCAGTAGTATTGGGGACAGGCGTGGCTACACCTTC. The full variable domain, rest sourced from reference TRBV19 and TRBJ1-2, is DGGITQSPKYLFRKEGQNVTLSCEQNLNHDAMYWYRQDPGQGLRLIYYSQIVNDFQKGDIAEGYSVSREKKESFPLTVTSAQKNPTAFYLCASSIGDRRGYTFGSGTRLTVV.

The genes are TRBV2 and TRBJ1-6, with a tentative D call TRBD1 (5 bases). Trimming took 2 bases from V and 2 from J, leaving 10 bases between them. This CDR3 region has 16 residues. The germline V gene encodes CDR1 SNHLY and CDR2 FYNNEI. CDR3 in DNA: TGTGCCAGCAGTGAACAGGGCGGAACCTATAATTCACCCCTCCACTTT. It encodes CASSEQGGTYNSPLHF.

The chain has TRBV29-1 and TRBJ1-1; D is uncertain. Germline CDR1 and CDR2: SQVTM and ANQGSEA. This CDR3 spans 11 amino acids. CDR3 bases: TGCGTAATCCGGGAGAACACTGAAGCTTTCTTT. Residues: CVIRENTEAFF.

Points on this clone: One end of the junction fails to match germline, which may point to a read error. This sequence joins TRBV7-9 and TRBJ1-2, with 8 nucleotides matching TRBD1. The CDR3 has 13 residues. Germline V gene lookup returns CDR1 SEHNR and CDR2 FQNEAQ (reference sequence). The CDR3 nucleotides read TGTTCCAGCAGCCACGGACAGGGCTATGGCTACACCTTC. Its translation: CSSSHGQGYGYTF.

The chain has TRBV20-1 and TRBJ1-1, with no clear D. Trimming pared 3 bases from V and 4 bases from J, leaving 6 bases between. Germline-derived CDR1 and CDR2 are DFQATT and SNEGSKA (reference sequence). There are 11 residues in the CDR3. CDR3 sequence (DNA): TGCAGTGCTAGCCGGTTCACTGAAGCTTTCTTT. Amino acid sequence: CSASRFTEAFF.

This clone showed up just once. The gene calls are TRBV5-1 and TRBJ2-5, with no clear D. CDR3 size: 12 residues. Germline V lookup: CDR1 SGHRS, CDR2 YFSETQ. V lost 0 bases to trimming and J lost 5 bases, with 5 bases between them. CDR3 coding DNA: TGCGCCAGCAGCTTGGATCGGGAGACCCAGTACTTC. It encodes CASSLDRETQYF.

This chain connects TRBV27 to TRBJ1-2, with D unclear. Germline-derived CDR1 and CDR2 are MNHEY and SMNVEV (reference sequence). Trimming left V 1 base short and J 7 bases short, with 13 bases between. CDR3 length equals 14 residues. CDR3: CASSLFPGLGGYTF. As DNA, the CDR3 is TGTGCCAGCAGTTTATTTCCCGGGTTGGGTGGCTACACCTTC.

This rearrangement joins TRBV6-5 to TRBJ2-2; D call uncertain. V lost 6 bases, J lost 3 bases, and 8 bases lay in between. CDR1 is MNHEY, CDR2 SVGAGI, per germline. This CDR3 spans 13 amino acids. In DNA form, the CDR3 reads TGTGCCAGCAGCCACCGGGACACCGGGGAGCTGTTTTTT. Its protein is CASSHRDTGELFF.

This clone was picked up a small number of times. The CDR3 nucleotides are TGCAGCGTCCGTCCGGACAGCCTGAGGAATGAAAAACTGTTTTTT. Its translation is CSVRPDSLRNEKLFF. The V and J genes are TRBV29-1 and TRBJ1-4; the D gene is possibly TRBD1 (6 bases). Germline values: CDR1 SQVTM, CDR2 ANQGSEA. The V and J ends lost 6 bases and 5 bases respectively, with 19 bases between them. The CDR3 runs to 15 residues.

This chain connects TRBV30 to TRBJ1-4; no reliable D call. V lost 5 bases, J lost 3 bases, and 10 bases lay in between. There are 13 residues in the CDR3. The germline gives CDR1 GTSNPN, CDR2 SVGIG (reference sequence). The CDR3 here is CAWEVPANEKLFF. The CDR3 bases are TGTGCCTGGGAGGTGCCCGCTAATGAAAAACTGTTTTTT.

The V call is TRBV6-5, the J call TRBJ1-6, with D unresolved. The germline V and J ends were trimmed by 5 bases and 8 bases, with 7 bases remaining between them. The CDR3 runs to 12 residues. Germline V gene sequence: CDR1 MNHEY, CDR2 SVGAGI. DNA for the CDR3: TGTGCCAGCAGTCCCGGGTATTCACCCCTCCACTTT. Its translation is CASSPGYSPLHF.

This chain links TRBV9 with TRBJ2-7; perhaps TRBD2 as D (6 bases). V was clipped by 1 base and J by 6 bases, with 14 bases between them. CDR1 and CDR2 (germline): SGDLS, YYNGEE. The CDR3 is 14 residues long. The CDR3 sequence is CASSVTGLGLEQYF. CDR3 DNA sequence: TGTGCCAGCAGCGTAACTGGATTGGGACTCGAGCAGTACTTC.

This clone was seen only once. The gene calls are TRBV6-5 and TRBJ2-1, with TRBD2 as a possible D gene (5 bases). In germline, CDR1 is MNHEY, CDR2 SVGAGI. Trimming shortened V by 2 bases and J by 6 bases, and 14 bases separated the two germline ends. The CDR3 length is 15 residues. The CDR3 here is CASSYRGDGPNEQFF. The CDR3 DNA reads TGTGCCAGCAGTTACCGGGGAGATGGGCCCAATGAGCAGTTCTTC.

The chain has TRBV6-1 and TRBJ2-3; D is perhaps TRBD2 (6 bases). Deletions cut 4 bases from V and 4 bases from J, with 9 bases between. This CDR3 region has 13 residues. CDR1 MNHNS and CDR2 SASEGT come from the germline V gene. CDR3 in amino acids: CASSVGGADTQYF. CDR3 in DNA: TGTGCCAGCAGTGTTGGCGGGGCAGATACGCAGTATTTT.

The chain uses TRBV27 and TRBJ2-7; no firm D call. The CDR3 length is 14 residues. The germline CDR1 and CDR2 sequences are MNHEY and SMNVEV (reference sequence). Deletions cut 5 bases from V and 3 bases from J, with 14 bases between. CDR3 coding DNA: TGTGCCAGCAGTACCGACCTGGGCCACTACGAGCAGTACTTC. Translated: CASSTDLGHYEQYF.

The V and J genes are TRBV6-5 and TRBJ1-1; D unclear. V lost 3 bases and J 4 bases, leaving 12 bases between the germline ends. Germline assignment: CDR1 MNHEY and CDR2 SVGAGI. CDR3 length: 14 amino acids. CDR3 protein: CASSYDTLATEAFF. Written as DNA, the CDR3 is TGTGCCAGCAGTTATGATACCCTGGCCACTGAAGCTTTCTTT.

The chain recombines TRBV25-1 with TRBJ1-2, with D maybe TRBD1 (5 bases). Germline values: CDR1 MGHDK, CDR2 SYGVNS. Between the trimmed V and J ends, which lost 6 bases and 4 bases, there was a span of 24 bases. This CDR3 is 17 amino acids long. The CDR3 protein is CASSHTKAGPRGYGYTF. DNA of the CDR3: TGTGCCAGCAGCCACACCAAAGCGGGGCCCCGAGGCTATGGCTACACCTTC.

This clone was seen only once. V and J are TRBV11-2 and TRBJ2-7, with a possible D match to TRBD2 (5 bases). This CDR3 has 14 residues. From germline, CDR1 is SGHAT and CDR2 FQNNGV. V lost 2 bases, J lost 0 bases, and 8 bases lay in between. The CDR3 nucleotides read TGTGCCAGCAGCTTAAGCGGTAGCTCCTACGAGCAGTACTTC. Encoded protein: CASSLSGSSYEQYF.

This chain uses TRBV2 with TRBJ1-2, with D uncertain. The CDR3 is made up of 13 amino acids. The ends were cut back, 6 bases at V and 4 bases at J, with 12 bases in the middle. CDR1 is SNHLY, CDR2 FYNNEI, per germline. For the CDR3, the DNA is TGTGCCAGCAGCGTAGACGGAGTCTATGGCTACACCTTC. It is translated as CASSVDGVYGYTF.

V usage is TRBV19 and J usage is TRBJ1-1; 8 positions match TRBD1. CDR3 length equals 14 residues. Germline-derived CDR1 and CDR2 are LNHDA and SQIVND (reference sequence). The V segment lost 1 base and the J segment 4 bases; nucleotides outside the gene matches: 2. CDR3 in amino acids: CASSIVTGGTEAFF. In DNA, the CDR3 is TGTGCCAGTAGTATAGTAACAGGGGGCACTGAAGCTTTCTTT.

The chain joins TRBV28 to TRBJ1-5; D call uncertain. There are 13 residues in the CDR3. Trimming took off 7 bases at V and 4 bases at J, with 11 bases between the two ends. Germline-derived CDR1 and CDR2 are MDHEN and SYDVKM. The CDR3 reads CASNSSPNQPQHF. The CDR3 nucleotides are TGTGCCAGCAATTCGTCTCCGAATCAGCCCCAGCATTTT.

The V gene is TRBV7-9, the J gene TRBJ2-3; perhaps TRBD2 as D (5 bases). The CDR3 extends over 14 amino acids. Germline values: CDR1 SEHNR, CDR2 FQNEAQ (reference sequence). The ends were cut back, 2 bases at V and 4 bases at J, with 10 bases in the middle. This chain's CDR3 is CASSLLRDPDTQYF. CDR3 sequence (DNA): TGTGCCAGCAGCTTATTACGGGATCCAGATACGCAGTATTTT. Together with reference TRBV7-9 and TRBJ2-3, the CDR3 gives the full variable domain: DTGVSQNPRHKITKRGQNVTFRCDPISEHNRLYWYRQTLGQGPEFLTYFQNEAQLEKSRLLSDRFSAERPKGSFSTLEIQRTEQGDSAMYLCASSLLRDPDTQYFGPGTRLTVL.

This clone was seen once. The chain recombines TRBV15 with TRBJ2-5; 11 bases map to TRBD2. The CDR3 sequence is 15 residues long. V gave up 3 bases and J gave up 7 bases; unmatched junction bases: 7. Germline CDR1 and CDR2: LNHNV and YYDKDF (reference sequence). CDR3 amino acids: CATSSGTSGRGTQYF. In nucleotides, the CDR3 is TGTGCCACCAGCAGTGGAACTAGCGGGAGAGGGACCCAGTACTTC.

The chain uses TRBV30 and TRBJ2-7, with D perhaps matching TRBD1 (5 bases). CDR3 length equals 11 residues. The V gene lost 2 bases and the J gene lost 6 bases, with 8 bases spanning the gap. Per the germline V gene, CDR1 is GTSNPN and CDR2 is SVGIG (reference sequence). The CDR3 reads CAWSMGPEQYF. DNA of the CDR3: TGTGCCTGGAGTATGGGGCCCGAGCAGTACTTC.

In regard to this clone: A junction boundary mismatches the germline segment, possibly from a read error. V usage is TRBV7-9 and J usage is TRBJ2-7, with a possible D match to TRBD1 (6 bases). Germline V gene data show CDR1 as SEHNR and CDR2 as FQNEAQ (reference sequence). This CDR3 has 16 residues. Here the CDR3 DNA reads TGTTCCAGCAGCTCATCCGGGACATGGAGGACCTACGAGCAGTACTTC. The encoded protein is CSSSSSGTWRTYEQYF.

As regards this clone: One end of the junction varies from germline; a read error may be responsible. Here the CDR3 reads CASSEFVRSLETGAFF. Here the CDR3 DNA reads TGTGCCAGCAGTGAATTTGTGAGGTCATTGGAAACTGGAGCTTTCTTT. The genes are TRBV6-1 and TRBJ1-1; D is unclear. CDR3 length equals 16 residues. The germline CDR1 and CDR2 sequences are MNHNS and SASEGT.

The gene calls are TRBV5-5 and TRBJ2-5, with 9 bases matching TRBD1. The CDR3 consists of 13 residues. Germline assignment: CDR1 SGHKS and CDR2 YYEKEE (reference sequence). The CDR3 coding sequence is TGTGCGCGGCTTAGGACAGGGGCAGAGACCCAGTACTTC. This encodes CARLRTGAETQYF.

This clone was seen a handful of times. The chain couples TRBV6-5 to TRBJ2-3; 7 nucleotides agree with TRBD1. The trim removed 0 bases at V and 4 bases at J, leaving 1 base unmatched. The CDR3 runs 14 residues. Germline-derived CDR1 and CDR2 are MNHEY and SVGAGI. The CDR3 sequence is CASSYSTGSDTQYF. CDR3 nucleotides: TGTGCCAGCAGTTACTCGACAGGGTCAGATACGCAGTATTTT.

This clone was detected once. The DNA for the CDR3 is TGTGCCATCCGACCCCAGCCCGGGACAGCTAACACTGAAGCTTTCTTT. Translating it yields CAIRPQPGTANTEAFF. The chain couples TRBV10-3 to TRBJ1-1; 7 bases are shared with TRBD1. The CDR3 sequence is 16 residues long. Germline V CDR1 and CDR2: ENHRY, SYGVKD. J lost 2 bases, V lost 8 bases, and 14 bases had no gene match.